This T cell receptor beta chain was observed in a study of identical twins (dated by TCRdb to about 2016). Context from the whole study: TCR alpha and beta repertoires from monozygotic twins, unrelated adults of various ages and cord blood were deep-sequenced to test whether fetal clonotypes persist. Replicate twin experiments were performed at different times using different library preparation protocols to rule out contamination. Overall study outcomes, separate from this receptor: In monozygotic twins, out-of-frame TCR alpha sharing was systematically underestimated by recombination models, although the models agreed with sharing between unrelated individuals. Out-of-frame TCR alpha sequences shared between twins showed an excess of low generation-probability sequences compared with coincidental sharing between unrelated individuals. Zero-insertion analyses could be partly confounded by invariant T cells such as MAIT and iNKT, although diverse VJ usage argued against such confounding for most clonotypes. The excess sharing between twins in beta out-of-frame sequences was weaker because fewer shared sequences reduced the signal-to-noise ratio. Fewer insertions were carried by abundant cord blood beta clonotypes, a similar but weaker trend appeared in young adult naive repertoires, and no such trend appeared in memory repertoires. Because the same donors could not be followed over many years, the conclusions relied on cross-sectional statistical analysis.

The germline V gene specifies SGDLS as CDR1 and YYNGEE as CDR2. The CDR3 covers 15 residues, taking in both the cysteine and the phenylalanine. The CDR3 DNA has 45 bases and is translated from base 1. V lost 4 bases and J lost 3 bases; the stretch between them is 16 bases long. All donors were healthy Caucasians. Three pairs of female monozygotic twins, all aged roughly 18 to 29 years, made up the twin cohort. CD4+ and CD8+ T cell populations were isolated with positive isolation kits from Invitrogen. Notes on this clonotype: Its antigen is currently not known. Base qualities were left out, and no much larger clone turns up one base away.

The library was obtained by 5' RACE. These reads were obtained on an Illumina HiSeq 2000. Template switching added a universal primer binding site, and the final cDNA carried a unique molecular identifier that allowed TCR cDNA molecules to be counted accurately. Specific primers in the conserved constant-segment region were used to synthesize first-strand cDNA for the TCR alpha and beta chains. Each cDNA library was double barcoded, with a SMART-Mk sample barcode plus Illumina barcodes, to control for contamination. TruSeq adapter sequences and Illumina sample barcodes were added in two successive PCR steps. The TCR alpha and beta cDNA libraries were sequenced on the Illumina HiSeq platform using custom primers. On the study's bioinformatics: MiGEC was used to process raw reads and extract unique molecular identifiers, and MiXCR was used to find CDR3 positions. For each individual, recombination models were inferred using an EM algorithm with the repgenHMM and IGoR tools. Shared clonotypes were analyzed with the tcR package in R, and sharing was normalized by the product of cloneset sizes. To study raw recombination free of thymic and clonal selection effects, out-of-frame nonproductive sequences were analyzed. TCRdb's own reprocessing of the public reads used fastp at Q25 and MiXCR and kept productive beta chains. Duplicate CDR3 protein sequences are folded into a single record with the most common DNA and genes. The V and J calls here are based on TCRdb, not the publication. This sample has about 340,000 distinct CDR3 sequences in its table, and roughly an eighth of those were observed once. The top ten constitute just over 7% of the sample.

This sample also appeared in a second study, on yellow fever vaccine responses in identical twins. According to the second study: According to the authors, the vaccine-induced T cell response in identical twins seemed to be partly convergent and partly specific to each individual. In the study, vaccine-responding T cell clones were precisely tracked in identical twins.

The sequenced sample consisted of CD8+ T cells sorted from blood. The sequence joins TRBV9 to TRBJ1-1, and perhaps TRBD1 as D gene, on 6 matching bases. The TCR originated in a woman younger than 30 in good health. The nucleotide sequence is TGTGCCAGCAGCCCGATGATGCGGGGGCACACTGAAGCTTTCTTT. It codes for CASSPMMRGHTEAFF.